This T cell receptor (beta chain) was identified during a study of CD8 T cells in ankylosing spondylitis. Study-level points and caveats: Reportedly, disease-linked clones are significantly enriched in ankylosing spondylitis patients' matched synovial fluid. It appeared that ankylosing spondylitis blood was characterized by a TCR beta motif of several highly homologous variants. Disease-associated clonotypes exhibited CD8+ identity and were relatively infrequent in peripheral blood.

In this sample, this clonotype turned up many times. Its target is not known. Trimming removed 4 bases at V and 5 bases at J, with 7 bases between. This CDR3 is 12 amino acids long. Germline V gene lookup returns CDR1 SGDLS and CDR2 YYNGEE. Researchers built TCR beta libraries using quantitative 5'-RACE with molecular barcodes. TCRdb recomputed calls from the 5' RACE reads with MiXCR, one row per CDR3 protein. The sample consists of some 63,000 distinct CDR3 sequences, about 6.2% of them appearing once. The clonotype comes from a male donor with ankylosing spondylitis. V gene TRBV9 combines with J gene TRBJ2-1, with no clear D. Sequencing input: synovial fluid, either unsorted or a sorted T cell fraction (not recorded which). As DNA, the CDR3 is TGTGCCAGCAGCAGAGTTAACAATGAGCAGTTCTTC. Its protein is CASSRVNNEQFF.